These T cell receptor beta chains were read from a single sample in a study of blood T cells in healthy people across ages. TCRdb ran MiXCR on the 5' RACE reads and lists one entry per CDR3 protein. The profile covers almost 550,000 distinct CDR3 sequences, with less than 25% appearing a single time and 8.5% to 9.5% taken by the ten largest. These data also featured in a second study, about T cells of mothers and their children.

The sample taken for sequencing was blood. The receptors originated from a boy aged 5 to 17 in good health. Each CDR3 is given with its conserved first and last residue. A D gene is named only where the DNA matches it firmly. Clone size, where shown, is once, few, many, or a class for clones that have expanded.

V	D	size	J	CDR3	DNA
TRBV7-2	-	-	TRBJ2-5	CASSPSGTQYF	TGTGCCAGCAGCCCCTCCGGGACCCAGTACTTC
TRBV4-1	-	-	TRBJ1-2	CASSQGTQGNYGYTF	TGCGCCAGCAGCCAAGGGACGCAGGGTAACTATGGCTACACCTTC
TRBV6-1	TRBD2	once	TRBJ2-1	CASSHTVAGSSYNEQFF	TGTGCCAGCAGCCACACGGTAGCGGGATCCTCCTACAATGAGCAGTTCTTC
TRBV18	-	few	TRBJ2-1	CASSRDWGNEQFF	TGTGCCAGCTCACGGGACTGGGGCAATGAGCAGTTCTTC
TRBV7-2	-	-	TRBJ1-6	CASSDLLTVDNSPLHF	TGTGCCAGCAGCGACCTTCTGACTGTGGATAATTCACCCCTCCACTTT
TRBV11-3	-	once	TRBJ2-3	CASSSQSTDTQYF	TGTGCCAGCAGCTCTCAGAGCACAGATACGCAGTATTTT
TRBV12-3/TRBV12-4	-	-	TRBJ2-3	CASGDPSTDTQYF	TGTGCCAGCGGGGACCCTAGCACAGATACGCAGTATTTT
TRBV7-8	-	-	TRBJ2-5	CASSRRDRKETQYF	TGTGCCAGCAGCCGAAGGGATCGCAAAGAGACCCAGTACTTC
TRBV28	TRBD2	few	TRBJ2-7	CASRLAGGSIDEQYF	TGTGCCAGTAGACTAGCGGGAGGGTCTATAGACGAGCAGTACTTC
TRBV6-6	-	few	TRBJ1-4	CASSYLGEVNEKLFF	TGTGCCAGCAGTTATCTGGGTGAAGTTAATGAAAAACTGTTTTTT
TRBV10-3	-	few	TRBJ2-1	CAISDIVGPYNEQFF	TGTGCCATCAGTGATATTGTAGGACCTTACAATGAGCAGTTCTTC
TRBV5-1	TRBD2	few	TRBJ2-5	CASSFSGTIQETQYF	TGCGCCAGCAGCTTCTCCGGGACTATTCAAGAGACCCAGTACTTC
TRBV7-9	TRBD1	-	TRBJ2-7	CASSSTGQGYYEQYF	TGTGCCAGCAGCTCTACGGGACAGGGATACTACGAGCAGTACTTC
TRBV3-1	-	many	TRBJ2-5	CASSQSRSETQYF	TGTGCCAGCAGCCAATCCAGATCCGAGACCCAGTACTTC
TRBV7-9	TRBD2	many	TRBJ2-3	CASSSSGLAMTF	TGTGCCAGCAGCTCCTCGGGACTAGCGATGACTTTT
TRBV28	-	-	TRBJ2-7	CATVEGGSSYEQYF	TGTGCCACCGTGGAGGGGGGAAGCTCCTACGAGCAGTACTTC
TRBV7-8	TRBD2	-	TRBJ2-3	CASSATSGSLGSTDTQYF	TGTGCCAGCAGCGCGACTAGCGGGAGTTTGGGAAGCACAGATACGCAGTATTTT
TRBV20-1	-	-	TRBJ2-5	CSAMDSAGVQETQYF	TGCAGTGCCATGGACTCGGCCGGGGTCCAAGAGACCCAGTACTTC
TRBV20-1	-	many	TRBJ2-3	CSAKRGGEVDTQYF	TGCAGTGCTAAGAGGGGGGGCGAAGTTGATACGCAGTATTTT
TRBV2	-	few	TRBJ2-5	CASRAAFTYQETQYF	TGTGCCAGCAGGGCAGCTTTCACGTACCAAGAGACCCAGTACTTC
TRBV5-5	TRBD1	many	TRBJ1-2	CASSPNRGRDYGYTF	TGTGCCAGCAGCCCGAACAGGGGGCGTGACTATGGCTACACCTTC
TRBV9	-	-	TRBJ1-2	CASSVAGQGRNYGYTF	TGTGCCAGCAGCGTAGCTGGTCAGGGGAGAAACTATGGCTACACCTTC
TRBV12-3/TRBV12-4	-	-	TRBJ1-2	CASSARRATGINYGYTF	TGTGCCAGCAGTGCCCGCAGGGCTACAGGGATTAACTATGGCTACACCTTC
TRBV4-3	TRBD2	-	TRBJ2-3	CASSQGPGGGATDTQYF	TGCGCCAGCAGCCAAGGACCCGGCGGGGGGGCGACAGATACGCAGTATTTT
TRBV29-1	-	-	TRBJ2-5	CGVEDWGGGVQETQYF	TGCGGCGTTGAAGATTGGGGTGGAGGGGTCCAAGAGACCCAGTACTTC
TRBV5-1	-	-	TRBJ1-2	CASREAGGNYGYTF	TGCGCCAGCCGCGAGGCAGGCGGCAACTATGGCTACACCTTC
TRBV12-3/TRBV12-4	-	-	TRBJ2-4	CASSLGGPNNIQYF	TGTGCCAGCAGTTTAGGTGGGCCCAACAACATTCAGTACTTC
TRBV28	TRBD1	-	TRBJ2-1	CASSPPGTGGNEQFF	TGTGCCAGCAGTCCGCCCGGGACAGGGGGGAATGAGCAGTTCTTC
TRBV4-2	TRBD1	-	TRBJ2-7	CASSQERGQDEQYF	TGTGCCAGCAGCCAAGAGAGAGGACAGGACGAGCAGTACTTC
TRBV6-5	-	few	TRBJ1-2	CASSRGARSYGYTF	TGTGCCAGCAGCAGGGGAGCACGGAGCTATGGCTACACCTTC
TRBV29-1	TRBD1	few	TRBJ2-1	CSVGTGGIYNEQFF	TGCAGCGTGGGGACAGGGGGCATCTACAATGAGCAGTTCTTC
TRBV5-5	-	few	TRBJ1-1	CASSRRRRNTEAFF	TGTGCCAGCAGTCGTAGAAGGCGGAACACTGAAGCTTTCTTT
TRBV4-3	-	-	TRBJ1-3	CASSQDHRAFGNTIYF	TGCGCCAGCAGCCAAGATCACAGGGCCTTCGGAAACACCATATATTTT
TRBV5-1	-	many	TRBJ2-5	CASFAGTQQETQYF	TGCGCCAGCTTCGCCGGGACCCAACAAGAGACCCAGTACTTC
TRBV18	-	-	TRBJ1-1	CASSPGTALPFF	TGTGCCAGCTCCCCAGGGACCGCTCTTCCTTTCTTT
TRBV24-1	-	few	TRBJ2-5	CATIRRERGAETQYF	TGTGCCACCATCCGGAGGGAACGTGGTGCGGAGACCCAGTACTTC
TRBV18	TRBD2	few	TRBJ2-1	CASSPPGLAGNNEQFF	TGTGCCAGCTCACCACCAGGACTAGCGGGAAACAATGAGCAGTTCTTC
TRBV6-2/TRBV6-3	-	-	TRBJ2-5	CACSIKLDGQETQYF	TGTGCCTGCAGCATTAAACTAGACGGCCAAGAGACCCAGTACTTC
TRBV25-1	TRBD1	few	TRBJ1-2	CASSESPGTGTNYGYTF	TGTGCCAGCAGTGAATCTCCAGGGACAGGGACTAACTATGGCTACACCTTC
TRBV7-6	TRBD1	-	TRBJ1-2	CASSPGTGSWGYTF	TGTGCCAGCAGCCCGGGGACAGGCTCTTGGGGCTACACCTTC
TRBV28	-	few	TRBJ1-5	CASRSADLGNQPQHF	TGTGCCAGCAGGTCGGCGGATCTGGGCAATCAGCCCCAGCATTTT
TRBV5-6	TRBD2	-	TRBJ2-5	CASSFTSGIPPETQYF	TGTGCCAGCAGCTTTACTAGCGGGATTCCCCCAGAGACCCAGTACTTC
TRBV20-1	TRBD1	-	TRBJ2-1	CSAPGTGNYEQFF	TGCAGTGCACCCGGGACAGGGAACTATGAGCAGTTCTTC
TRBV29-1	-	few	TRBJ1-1	CSVGVRKPSVNTEAFF	TGCAGCGTTGGTGTTCGTAAGCCCTCTGTGAACACTGAAGCTTTCTTT
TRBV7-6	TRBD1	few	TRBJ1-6	CASSLGQRASPLHF	TGTGCCAGCAGCCTGGGACAGCGAGCTTCACCCCTCCACTTT
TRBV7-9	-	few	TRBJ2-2	CASSSEPAGELFF	TGTGCCAGCAGCTCGGAGCCGGCCGGGGAGCTGTTTTTT
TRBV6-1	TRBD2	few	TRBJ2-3	CASSEAGRLAGGADTQYF	TGTGCCAGCAGTGAAGCGGGTCGACTAGCGGGAGGTGCAGATACGCAGTATTTT
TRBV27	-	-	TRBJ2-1	CASSFLPGSDSYSEQFF	TGTGCCAGCAGTTTCCTCCCCGGTAGCGACTCCTACAGTGAGCAGTTCTTC
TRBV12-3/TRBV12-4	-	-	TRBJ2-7	CASSFPGPPYEQYF	TGTGCCAGCAGCTTCCCGGGACCTCCCTACGAGCAGTACTTC
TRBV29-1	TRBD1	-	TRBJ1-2	CSVLSGTGVHGYTF	TGCAGCGTTCTCTCCGGGACAGGGGTCCATGGCTACACCTTC
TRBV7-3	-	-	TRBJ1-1	CASSLRPVLNTEAFF	TGTGCCAGCAGCTTAAGGCCGGTACTTAACACTGAAGCTTTCTTT
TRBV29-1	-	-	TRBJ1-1	CSVEGTNTEAFF	TGCAGCGTTGAGGGTACGAACACTGAAGCTTTCTTT
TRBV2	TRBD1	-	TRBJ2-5	CTSNLQGETQYF	TGTACCAGCAATCTACAGGGGGAGACCCAGTACTTC